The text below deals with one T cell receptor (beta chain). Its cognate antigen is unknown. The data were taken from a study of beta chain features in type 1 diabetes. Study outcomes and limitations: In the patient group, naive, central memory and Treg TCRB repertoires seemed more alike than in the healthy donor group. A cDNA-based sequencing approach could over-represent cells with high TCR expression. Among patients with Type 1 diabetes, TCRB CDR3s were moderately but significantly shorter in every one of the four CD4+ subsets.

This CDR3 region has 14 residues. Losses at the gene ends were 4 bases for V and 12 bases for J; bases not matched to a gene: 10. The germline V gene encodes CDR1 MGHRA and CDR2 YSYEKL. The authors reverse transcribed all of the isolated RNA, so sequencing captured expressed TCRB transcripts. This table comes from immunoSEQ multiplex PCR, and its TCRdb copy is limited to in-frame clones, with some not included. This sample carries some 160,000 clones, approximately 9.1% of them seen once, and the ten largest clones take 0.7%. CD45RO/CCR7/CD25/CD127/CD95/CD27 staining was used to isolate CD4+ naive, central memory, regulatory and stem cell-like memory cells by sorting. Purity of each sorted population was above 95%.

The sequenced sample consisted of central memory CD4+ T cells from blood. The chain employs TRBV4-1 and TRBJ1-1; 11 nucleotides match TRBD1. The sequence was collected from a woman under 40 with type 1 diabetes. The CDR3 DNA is TGCGCCAGCAGCCCGACCGGACAGGGGGCTTCGTCTTTCTTT. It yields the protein CASSPTGQGASSFF.